Sequencing of this T cell receptor (beta chain) was carried out in a study of regulatory T cells in long-lasting Graves disease. Study details: Antithyroid drugs had been given to newly diagnosed Graves' patients for under 3 months. Study-wide results and limits: Clonotypes that were public and shared totalled fewer than 3,500 in persistent patients versus 850 to 1,000 in new patients. Repertoires from persistent disease leaned toward TRBV28, TRBJ1-2 and TRBJ2-5.

Indicated time point: newly diagnosed GD, antithyroid drugs for less than 3 months. Researchers made the TCR library from RNA that was extracted from PBMCs. Staff took roughly 9.6 milliliters of peripheral blood and put it into EDTA tubes. The CDR3 loop spans 14 amino acids. Per the germline V gene, CDR1 is DFQATT and CDR2 is SNEGSKA (reference sequence). Construction of the TCR beta libraries employed iRepertoire HTBI primers in conjunction with Arm-PCR of CDR3 regions. MiXCR, applied by TCRdb to the multiplex PCR reads, yields one record per CDR3 protein. The sample has approximately 250,000 distinct CDR3 sequences, roughly 18% seen once; the top ten hold roughly a fifth. Details on this clonotype: Its antigen is as yet unknown.

The receptor's source is a female donor with Graves disease. This specimen was peripheral blood mononuclear cells (PBMCs), taken at new diagnosis, from a patient treated with antithyroid drugs. J is TRBJ2-2 and V is TRBV20-1, with 12 bases that match TRBD2. CDR3 loop: CNGLAGGGTGELFF. CDR3 sequence (DNA): TGCAATGGCCTAGCGGGAGGGGGGACCGGGGAGCTGTTTTTT.